Each of the 32 T cell receptor beta chains below was sequenced from the same sample in a study of T-cell memory formation after mild COVID-19. TCRdb independently ran MiXCR on the 5' RACE reads; one entry per CDR3 protein. This sample has about 320,000 distinct CDR3 sequences, with around an eighth found just once. The sample comprised PBMCs or a T cell subset sorted from them (not recorded which). Receptor source: a man younger than 30 who had mild COVID-19 (a few samples of this study predate the infection). Cell type and time point are not known.

This clonotype was seen a handful of times. The chain has TRBV7-2 and TRBJ2-7; D not resolved. Trimming took off 5 bases at V and 5 bases at J, with 16 bases between the two ends. The CDR3 is 14 residues long. Germline CDR1 is SGHTA and CDR2 is FQGNSA. The CDR3 bases are TGTGCCAGCAGCCCCTCCCCGGGTGTCGACGAGCAGTACTTC. Translating it yields CASSPSPGVDEQYF. The whole variable domain, remainder taken from reference TRBV7-2 and TRBJ2-7, is GAGVSQSPSNKVTEKGKDVELRCDPISGHTALYWYRQSLGQGLEFLIYFQGNSAPDKSGLPSDRFSAERTGGSVSTLTIQRTQQEDSAVYLCASSPSPGVDEQYFGPGTRLTVT.

This clonotype was counted ten times or more. V is TRBV3-1 and J is TRBJ2-1, with D hard to call. The CDR3 sequence is 11 residues long. Germline values: CDR1 LGHDT, CDR2 YNNKEL (reference sequence). Trimming cost V 2 bases and J 6 bases, with 2 bases left between them. The CDR3 coding sequence is TGTGCCAGCAGCCAACTCAATGAGCAGTTCTTC. Residues: CASSQLNEQFF.

J is TRBJ1-2 and V is TRBV7-2, with 7 bases matching TRBD1. Trimming removed 4 bases from V and 4 bases from J; junction bases left unmatched: 6. CDR3 length: 14 amino acids. CDR1 and CDR2 from the germline V gene are SGHTA and FQGNSA. CDR3 DNA sequence: TGTGCCAGCAGCTCGTCAGGGGGTATCTATGGCTACACCTTC. Its protein is CASSSSGGIYGYTF.

V usage is TRBV28 and J usage is TRBJ1-1; D ambiguous. The CDR3 covers 13 residues. V was trimmed by 6 bases and J by 4 bases, leaving 12 bases between them. CDR1 and CDR2 from the germline V gene are MDHEN and SYDVKM. This CDR3 reads CASSDGWGTEAFF. The CDR3 DNA follows: TGTGCCAGCAGCGACGGGTGGGGCACTGAAGCTTTCTTT.

The CDR3 DNA sequence: TGTGCCAGCAGTGGTAGCCCGGGGGGCAAAAACATTCAGTACTTC. This encodes CASSGSPGGKNIQYF. The chain is built from TRBV12-3 or TRBV12-4 and TRBJ2-4, with TRBD2 matching over 7 bases. Trimming took 5 bases from V and 3 from J; bases not matched to a gene: 7. There are 15 residues in the CDR3.

The V and J genes are TRBV7-2 and TRBJ2-3; D is ambiguous. CDR1 is SGHTA and CDR2 is FQGNSA in the germline V gene. The V and J ends lost 6 bases and 6 bases respectively, with 10 bases between them. The CDR3 runs to 12 residues. This chain's CDR3 is CASRLSEDTQYF. For the CDR3, the DNA is TGTGCCAGCAGACTGAGCGAGGATACGCAGTATTTT.

This chain connects TRBV5-6 to TRBJ2-5, with D perhaps matching TRBD1 or TRBD2 (6 bases each). Deletions cut 5 bases from V and 5 bases from J, with 13 bases between. In germline, CDR1 is SGHDT, CDR2 YYEEEE. The CDR3 spans 13 residues. The CDR3, as DNA: TGTGCCAGCAGACTTGGGGGGCAGGAGACCCAGTACTTC. Its protein product is CASRLGGQETQYF.

The gene calls are TRBV18 and TRBJ2-3, with D possibly matching TRBD1 (5 bases). This CDR3 is built from 15 residues. Germline CDR1 and CDR2: KGHSH and LQKENI. Trimming pared 0 bases from V and 5 bases from J, leaving 12 bases between. CDR3 DNA: TGTGCCAGCTCACCACCGCGCAAGGGGAAAGATACGCAGTATTTT. Translated: CASSPPRKGKDTQYF.

This clonotype has just one count. The V gene is TRBV12-3 or TRBV12-4, the J gene TRBJ1-2; 7 bases map to TRBD1. The CDR3 is made up of 14 amino acids. J lost 1 base, V lost 6 bases, and 5 bases had no gene match. This chain's CDR3 is CASSGTADNYGYTF. CDR3 bases: TGTGCCAGCAGCGGGACAGCCGATAACTATGGCTACACCTTC.

The rearrangement uses TRBV7-9 and TRBJ2-7; 9 bases agree with TRBD1. CDR1 and CDR2 from the germline V gene are SEHNR and FQNEAQ (reference sequence). The CDR3 is 15 amino acids. J lost 2 bases, V lost 3 bases, and 5 bases had no gene match. CDR3 region: CASSLGQGKTYEQYF. The CDR3 bases are TGTGCCAGCAGCTTGGGACAGGGTAAGACCTACGAGCAGTACTTC.

This clonotype was seen more than once but under ten times. This rearrangement joins TRBV7-2 to TRBJ2-3; D ambiguous. V lost 3 bases and J 3 bases, leaving 13 bases between the germline ends. CDR1 is SGHTA and CDR2 is FQGNSA in the germline V gene. The CDR3 contains 15 residues. Written as DNA, the CDR3 is TGTGCCAGCAGCTTCTCCCTGGCTCAGACAGATACGCAGTATTTT. This encodes CASSFSLAQTDTQYF.

J is TRBJ2-5 and V is TRBV20-1, with TRBD2 matching 11 bases. This CDR3 has 13 residues. Germline CDR1 is DFQATT and CDR2 is SNEGSKA (reference sequence). The V gene end was trimmed by 3 bases and the J gene end by 8 bases; junction bases not matched to a gene: 5. The CDR3 DNA is TGCAGTGCTAGCGGGACTAGCGGTTCTACCCAGTACTTC. Encoded protein: CSASGTSGSTQYF.

The V and J genes are TRBV6-4 and TRBJ1-2; 7 nucleotides line up with TRBD1. The CDR3 is 14 residues long. Germline values: CDR1 MRHNA, CDR2 SNTAGT. V trimming: 8 bases; J trimming: 8 bases; junction bases outside the gene matches: 14. CDR3 loop: CASRPDRTQGGYTF. The CDR3 DNA is TGTGCCAGCCGCCCGGACAGGACCCAGGGAGGCTACACCTTC.

The chain joins TRBV5-1 to TRBJ2-3; 9 bases agree with TRBD1. Germline CDR1 is SGHRS and CDR2 is YFSETQ. The length of the CDR3 is 16 residues. The V segment lost 4 bases and the J segment 3 bases; nucleotides outside the gene matches: 9. CDR3 DNA sequence: TGCGCCAGCAGCCCAGCCGGGACAGGGTGGACAGATACGCAGTATTTT. Translated, it gives CASSPAGTGWTDTQYF.

This clonotype was observed a handful of times. The chain couples TRBV7-2 to TRBJ2-5; a weak D match, TRBD2 (6 bases). Germline loops: CDR1 SGHTA, CDR2 FQGNSA. CDR3 length: 14 amino acids. Trimming cost V 5 bases and J 4 bases, with 14 bases left between them. The CDR3 loop reads CASSIQTGGETQYF. The CDR3 region has the DNA TGTGCCAGCAGCATTCAGACCGGGGGAGAGACCCAGTACTTC.

This clonotype was observed a handful of times. This chain links TRBV6-6 with TRBJ2-7; D may be TRBD2 (6 bases). The germline gives CDR1 MNHNY, CDR2 SVGAGI (reference sequence). This CDR3 contains 16 residues. V was shortened by 2 bases and J by 0 bases, with 14 bases between the two germline ends. As DNA, the CDR3 is TGTGCCAGCAGTTACCTAAGGCGGGGCAGCTCCTACGAGCAGTACTTC. It translates to CASSYLRRGSSYEQYF.

This clonotype was seen a handful of times. The genes are TRBV4-2 and TRBJ2-5, with 9 bases fitting TRBD1. The CDR3 runs to 16 residues. The V and J ends lost 4 bases and 5 bases, in that order; junction bases with no gene match: 11. Germline-derived CDR1 and CDR2 are LGHNA and YNFKEQ. CDR3 protein: CASSPIPGQGQETQYF. Here the CDR3 DNA reads TGTGCCAGCAGCCCGATTCCGGGACAGGGTCAGGAGACCCAGTACTTC.

The V and J genes are TRBV20-1 and TRBJ1-6; D ambiguous. The germline V and J ends were trimmed by 5 bases and 4 bases, with 12 bases remaining between them. Germline V gene lookup returns CDR1 DFQATT and CDR2 SNEGSKA (reference sequence). The CDR3 totals 14 residues. DNA for the CDR3: TGCAGTGCTGCCCTACCGGAGTATAATTCACCCCTCCACTTT. As protein: CSAALPEYNSPLHF.

In this sample, this clonotype turned up a few times. The gene calls are TRBV7-2 and TRBJ2-3; TRBD2 is a possible D gene (5 bases). This CDR3 is built from 13 residues. Germline loops: CDR1 SGHTA, CDR2 FQGNSA. Trimming took 6 bases from V and 3 from J, leaving 10 bases between them. DNA for the CDR3: TGTGCCAGCAGGATTGGACTGACAGATACGCAGTATTTT. It codes for CASRIGLTDTQYF.

This clonotype occurred a few times. The chain has TRBV7-6 and TRBJ2-7, with 7 bases that match TRBD1. The CDR3 has 16 residues. CDR1 is SGHVS and CDR2 is FNYEAQ in the germline V gene. The trim removed 0 bases at V and 3 bases at J, leaving 8 bases unmatched. This CDR3 reads CASSLALTGRSYEQYF. The CDR3 nucleotides are TGTGCCAGCAGCTTAGCGTTGACAGGGAGAAGCTACGAGCAGTACTTC.

This sequence joins TRBV3-1 and TRBJ1-1, with 11 bases fitting TRBD1. The ends lost 0 bases at V and 9 bases at J; junction bases unmatched: 3. Germline CDR1 reads LGHDT; CDR2 reads YNNKEL (reference sequence). The CDR3 extends over 14 amino acids. CDR3: CASSQEWDRGKAFF. The CDR3 DNA is TGTGCCAGCAGCCAAGAATGGGACAGGGGGAAAGCTTTCTTT.

In this sample, this clonotype turned up a few times. Written as DNA, the CDR3 is TGTGCCAGCAGCGTAGATTCCAGGGGCCCGGGCACAGATACGCAGTATTTT. Residues: CASSVDSRGPGTDTQYF. The chain has TRBV9 and TRBJ2-3; possibly TRBD1 for D (6 bases). V was trimmed by 0 bases and J by 1 base, leaving 15 bases between them. Germline CDR1 is SGDLS and CDR2 is YYNGEE. The CDR3 runs to 17 residues. The full variable domain, completed using reference TRBV9 and TRBJ2-3, is DSGVTQTPKHLITATGQRVTLRCSPRSGDLSVYWYQQSLDQGLQFLIQYYNGEERAKGNILERFSAQQFPDLHSELNLSSLELGDSALYFCASSVDSRGPGTDTQYFGPGTRLTVL.

This clonotype turned up a few times. In nucleotides, the CDR3 is TGTGCCAGCGGCGGGTTTGATGAAATAGCCAAAAACATTCAGTACTTC. Translated: CASGGFDEIAKNIQYF. The genes are TRBV6-2 or TRBV6-3 and TRBJ2-4; possible D gene TRBD2, 5 bases. The CDR3 covers 16 residues. Germline V lookup: CDR1 MNHEY, CDR2 SVGEGT. The V end was cut by 8 bases, the J end by 0 bases, with 17 bases between.

This clonotype has more than one count but fewer than ten. The gene calls are TRBV7-2 and TRBJ1-2; D remains ambiguous. The CDR3 runs 15 residues. CDR1 SGHTA and CDR2 FQGNSA come from the germline V gene. The V gene lost 2 bases and the J gene lost 4 bases, with 14 bases spanning the gap. CDR3 nucleotide sequence: TGTGCCAGCAGCTTATCGTCGGACGGGGTCTATGGCTACACCTTC. Protein sequence: CASSLSSDGVYGYTF.

The chain uses TRBV6-1 and TRBJ2-7, with TRBD1 as a possible D gene (6 bases). The CDR3 sequence is 13 residues long. Trimming left V 6 bases short and J 2 bases short, with 11 bases between. Germline assignment: CDR1 MNHNS and CDR2 SASEGT. In nucleotides, the CDR3 is TGTGCCAGCAGAGAGACAGGAGCCTACGAGCAGTACGTC. It encodes CASRETGAYEQYV.

This clonotype was detected a few times. This chain connects TRBV18 to TRBJ1-5; D perhaps matches TRBD1 (6 bases). This CDR3 contains 14 residues. Germline values: CDR1 KGHSH, CDR2 LQKENI. V lost 2 bases, J lost 4 bases, and 9 bases lay in between. Here the CDR3 reads CASSPITGNQPQHF. The CDR3 DNA is TGTGCCAGCTCACCAATCACAGGGAATCAGCCCCAGCATTTT.

The chain links TRBV2 to TRBJ1-1; D is unresolved. This CDR3 spans 14 amino acids. Trimming took 4 bases from V and 0 from J, leaving 9 bases between them. CDR1 is SNHLY and CDR2 is FYNNEI in the germline V gene. The CDR3 DNA is TGTGCCAGCAGTGGGGCGGAGATGAACACTGAAGCTTTCTTT. As protein: CASSGAEMNTEAFF.

This clonotype was counted at least ten times. This sequence joins TRBV5-1 and TRBJ2-1; D gene ambiguous. V was trimmed by 7 bases and J by 0 bases, leaving 11 bases between them. The CDR3 consists of 14 residues. Germline V gene data show CDR1 as SGHRS and CDR2 as YFSETQ. CDR3 in amino acids: CASAYPSSYNEQFF. The CDR3 region has the DNA TGCGCCAGCGCATACCCAAGCTCCTACAATGAGCAGTTCTTC.

The gene calls are TRBV23-1 and TRBJ2-5, with 7 bases matching TRBD1. TRBV23-1 counts as an open reading frame of uncertain function. The trim removed 2 bases at V and 0 bases at J, leaving 3 bases unmatched. The CDR3 contains 15 residues. The DNA for the CDR3 is TGCGCCAGCAGTCAAAACAGGGGAAACCAAGAGACCCAGTACTTC. This codes for CASSQNRGNQETQYF.

This clonotype was detected ten times or more. This chain uses TRBV29-1 with TRBJ1-1; D call uncertain. Germline CDR1 reads SQVTM; CDR2 reads ANQGSEA. This CDR3 region has 10 residues. The CDR3 is CMVTNTEAFF. DNA for the CDR3: TGCATGGTTACGAACACTGAAGCTTTCTTT.

The chain is built from TRBV6-2 or TRBV6-3 and TRBJ2-5; D call uncertain. The length of the CDR3 is 14 residues. The V gene's germline CDR1 is MNHEY and CDR2 SVGEGT. The V end was cut by 2 bases, the J end by 2 bases, with 9 bases between. The CDR3 loop is CASSYRAKQETQYF. The CDR3 DNA is TGTGCCAGCAGTTACAGGGCCAAACAAGAGACCCAGTACTTC.

Note on this clonotype: This may arise from a read error, as a much more abundant clone is one base away. The rearrangement uses TRBV4-1 and TRBJ1-1, with D perhaps matching TRBD1 (5 bases). This CDR3 is built from 12 residues. Germline CDR1 MGHRA, CDR2 YSYEKL. The CDR3 loop is CASSLQQVAEVF. For the CDR3, the DNA is TGCGCCAGCAGCCTCCAACAGGTGGCCGAGGTCTTT.